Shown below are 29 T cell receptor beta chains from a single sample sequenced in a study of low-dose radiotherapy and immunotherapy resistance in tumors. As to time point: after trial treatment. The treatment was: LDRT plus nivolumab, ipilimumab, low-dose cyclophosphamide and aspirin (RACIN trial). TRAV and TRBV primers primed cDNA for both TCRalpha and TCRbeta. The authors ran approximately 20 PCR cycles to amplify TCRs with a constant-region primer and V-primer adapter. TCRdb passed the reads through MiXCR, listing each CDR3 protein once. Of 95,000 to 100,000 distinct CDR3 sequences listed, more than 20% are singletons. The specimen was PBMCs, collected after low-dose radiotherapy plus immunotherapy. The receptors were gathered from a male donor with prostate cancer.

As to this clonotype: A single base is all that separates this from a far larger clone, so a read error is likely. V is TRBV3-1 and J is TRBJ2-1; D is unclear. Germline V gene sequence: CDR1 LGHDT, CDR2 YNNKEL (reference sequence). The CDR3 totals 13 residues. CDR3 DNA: TGTGCCAGCAGCCAAGGGGAATTCCCGACCCGGTACTTC. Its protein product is CASSQGEFPTRYF.

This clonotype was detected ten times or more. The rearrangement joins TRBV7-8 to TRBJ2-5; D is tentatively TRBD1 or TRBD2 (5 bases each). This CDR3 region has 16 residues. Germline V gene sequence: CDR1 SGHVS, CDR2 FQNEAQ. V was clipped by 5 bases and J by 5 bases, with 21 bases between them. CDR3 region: CASSPNRDRVLETQYF. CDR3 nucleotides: TGTGCCAGCAGCCCTAACCGGGACCGAGTTCTGGAGACCCAGTACTTC.

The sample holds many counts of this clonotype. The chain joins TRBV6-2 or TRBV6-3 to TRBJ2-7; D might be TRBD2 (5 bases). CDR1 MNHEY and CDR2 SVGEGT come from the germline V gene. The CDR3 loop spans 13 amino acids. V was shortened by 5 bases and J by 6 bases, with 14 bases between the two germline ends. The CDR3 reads CASSLRNRGEQYF. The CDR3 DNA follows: TGTGCCAGCAGTCTACGTAATCGGGGCGAGCAGTACTTC.

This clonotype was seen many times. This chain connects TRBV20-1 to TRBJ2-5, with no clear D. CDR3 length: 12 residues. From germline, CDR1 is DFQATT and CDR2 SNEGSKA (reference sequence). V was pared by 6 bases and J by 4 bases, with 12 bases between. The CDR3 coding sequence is TGCAGTGCAAAATCGGTCGGAGAGACCCAGTACTTC. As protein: CSAKSVGETQYF.

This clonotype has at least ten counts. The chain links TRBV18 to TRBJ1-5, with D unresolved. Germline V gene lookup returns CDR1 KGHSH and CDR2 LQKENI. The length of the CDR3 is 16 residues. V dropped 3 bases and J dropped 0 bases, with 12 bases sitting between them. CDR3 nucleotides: TGTGCCAGCTCACCTTCCGAATTATATAGCAATCAGCCCCAGCATTTT. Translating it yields CASSPSELYSNQPQHF. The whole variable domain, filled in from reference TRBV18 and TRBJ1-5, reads NAGVMQNPRHLVRRRGQEARLRCSPMKGHSHVYWYRQLPEEGLKFMVYLQKENIIDESGMPKERFSAEFPKEGPSILRIQQVVRGDSAAYFCASSPSELYSNQPQHFGDGTRLSIL.

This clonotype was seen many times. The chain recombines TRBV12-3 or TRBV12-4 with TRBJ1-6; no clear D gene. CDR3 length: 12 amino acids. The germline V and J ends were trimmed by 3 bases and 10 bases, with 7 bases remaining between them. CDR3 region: CASSLEVSPLHF. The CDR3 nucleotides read TGTGCCAGCAGTTTGGAGGTCTCACCCCTCCACTTT.

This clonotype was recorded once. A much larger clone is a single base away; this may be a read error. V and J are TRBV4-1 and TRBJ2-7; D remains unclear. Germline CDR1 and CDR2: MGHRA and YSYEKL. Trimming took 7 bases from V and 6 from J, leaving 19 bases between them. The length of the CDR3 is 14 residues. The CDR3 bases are TGCGCCAGCATCCTCCTCCAAGGGCTCCGCGAGCAGTACTTC. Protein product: CASILLQGLREQYF.

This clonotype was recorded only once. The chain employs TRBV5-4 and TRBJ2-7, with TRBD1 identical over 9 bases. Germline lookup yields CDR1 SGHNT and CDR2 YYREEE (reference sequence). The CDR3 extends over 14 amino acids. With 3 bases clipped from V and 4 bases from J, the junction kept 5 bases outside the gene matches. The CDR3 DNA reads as TGTGCCAGCAGCTGGGGACAGGGCCTATACGAGCAGTACTTC. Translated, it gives CASSWGQGLYEQYF.

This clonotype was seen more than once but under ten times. The CDR3 loop is CATGRGQGPQETQYF. CDR3 nucleotides: TGTGCCACTGGCCGGGGACAGGGGCCCCAAGAGACCCAGTACTTC. The J gene is TRBJ2-5, the V gene TRBV19; 10 bases map to TRBD1. This CDR3 comprises 15 residues. Germline assignment: CDR1 LNHDA and CDR2 SQIVND (reference sequence). The ends lost 10 bases at V and 1 base at J; junction bases unmatched: 9.

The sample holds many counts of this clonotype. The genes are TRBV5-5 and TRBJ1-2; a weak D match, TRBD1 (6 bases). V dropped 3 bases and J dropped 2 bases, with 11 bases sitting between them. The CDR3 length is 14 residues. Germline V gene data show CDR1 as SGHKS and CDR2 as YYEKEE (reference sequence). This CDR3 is CASSYDDRNYGYTF. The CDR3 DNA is TGTGCCAGCAGCTACGATGACAGGAACTATGGCTACACCTTC.

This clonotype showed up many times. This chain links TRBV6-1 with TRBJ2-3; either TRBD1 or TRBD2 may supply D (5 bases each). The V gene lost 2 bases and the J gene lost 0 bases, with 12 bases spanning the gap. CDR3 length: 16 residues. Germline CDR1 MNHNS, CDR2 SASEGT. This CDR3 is CASSERGRFSTDTQYF. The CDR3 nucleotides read TGTGCCAGCAGTGAACGGGGCCGGTTCAGCACAGATACGCAGTATTTT.

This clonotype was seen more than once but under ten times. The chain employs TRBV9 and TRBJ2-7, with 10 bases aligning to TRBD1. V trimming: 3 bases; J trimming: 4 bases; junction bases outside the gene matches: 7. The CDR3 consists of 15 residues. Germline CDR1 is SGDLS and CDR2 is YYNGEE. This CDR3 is CASSGTGTGAYEQYF. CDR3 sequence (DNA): TGTGCCAGCAGCGGGACCGGGACAGGGGCTTACGAGCAGTACTTC.

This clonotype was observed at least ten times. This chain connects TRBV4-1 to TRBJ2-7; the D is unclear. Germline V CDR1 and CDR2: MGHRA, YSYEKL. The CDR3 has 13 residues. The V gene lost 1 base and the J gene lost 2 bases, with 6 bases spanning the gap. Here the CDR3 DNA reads TGCGCCAGCAGCCAAGGTCCGGCCTACGAGCAGTACTTC. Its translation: CASSQGPAYEQYF.

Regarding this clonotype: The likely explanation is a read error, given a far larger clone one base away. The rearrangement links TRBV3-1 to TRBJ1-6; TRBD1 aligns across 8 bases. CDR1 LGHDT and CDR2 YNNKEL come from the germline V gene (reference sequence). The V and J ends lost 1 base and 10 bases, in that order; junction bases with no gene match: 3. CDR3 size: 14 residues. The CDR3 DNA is TGTGCCAGCAGCCAAGGGACAGGGCGCTCACCCCTCCACTTT. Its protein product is CASSQGTGRSPLHF.

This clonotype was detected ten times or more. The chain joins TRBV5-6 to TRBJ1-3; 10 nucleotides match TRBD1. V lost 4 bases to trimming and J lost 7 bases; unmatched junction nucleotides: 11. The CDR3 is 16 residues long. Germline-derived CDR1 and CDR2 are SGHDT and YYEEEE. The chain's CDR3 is CASSRLDRGRSNTIYF. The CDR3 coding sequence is TGTGCCAGCAGCCGGCTTGACAGGGGGCGAAGCAACACCATATATTTT.

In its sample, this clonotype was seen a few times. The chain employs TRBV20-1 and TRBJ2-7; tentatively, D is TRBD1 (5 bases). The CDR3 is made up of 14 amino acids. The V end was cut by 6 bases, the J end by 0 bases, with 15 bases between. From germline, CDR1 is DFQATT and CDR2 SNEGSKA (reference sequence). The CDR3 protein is CSAPDTRSSYEQYF. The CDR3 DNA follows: TGCAGTGCACCGGACACACGGAGCTCCTACGAGCAGTACTTC.

The CDR3 bases are TGTGCCAGCAGCTTCGGCAGGATAGCCAAAAACATTCAGTACTTC. Protein product: CASSFGRIAKNIQYF. The chain joins TRBV5-6 to TRBJ2-4; D remains unclear. CDR3 length equals 15 residues. V was clipped by 2 bases and J by 0 bases, with 9 bases between them. The germline V gene has CDR1 SGHDT and CDR2 YYEEEE.

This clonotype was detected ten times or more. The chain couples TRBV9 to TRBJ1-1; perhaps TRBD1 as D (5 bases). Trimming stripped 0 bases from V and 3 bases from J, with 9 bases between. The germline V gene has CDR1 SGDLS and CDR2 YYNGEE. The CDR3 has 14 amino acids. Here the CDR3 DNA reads TGTGCCAGCAGCGTAGCGGGGGGGGACACTGAAGCTTTCTTT. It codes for CASSVAGGDTEAFF.

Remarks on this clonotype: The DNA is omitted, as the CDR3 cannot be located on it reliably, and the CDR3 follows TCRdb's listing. The CDR3 sequence: CASSGLAGPPPAGELFFF. This chain connects TRBV7-3 to TRBJ2-2; the table gives TRBD2 as D, unverified against the DNA. CDR1 is SGHTA and CDR2 is FQGTGA in the germline V gene. The length of the CDR3 is 18 amino acids, counting both ends.

CDR3 sequence (DNA): TGTGCCAGCAGCCGGAATTCGGGGGGGGATCAGCCCCAGCATTTT. It specifies CASSRNSGGDQPQHF. V is TRBV3-1 and J is TRBJ1-5, with D possibly TRBD1 on 5 matching bases. Per germline, CDR1 LGHDT and CDR2 YNNKEL (reference sequence). CDR3 length: 15 residues. With 4 bases removed from V and 5 bases from J, the gap between germline ends came to 15 bases.

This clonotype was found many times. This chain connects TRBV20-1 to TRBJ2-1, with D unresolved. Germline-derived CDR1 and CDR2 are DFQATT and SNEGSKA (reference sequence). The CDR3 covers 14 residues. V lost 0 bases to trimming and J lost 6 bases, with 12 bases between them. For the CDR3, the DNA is TGCAGTGCTAGAGATCCGGCCACTGGCAATGAGCAGTTCTTC. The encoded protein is CSARDPATGNEQFF.

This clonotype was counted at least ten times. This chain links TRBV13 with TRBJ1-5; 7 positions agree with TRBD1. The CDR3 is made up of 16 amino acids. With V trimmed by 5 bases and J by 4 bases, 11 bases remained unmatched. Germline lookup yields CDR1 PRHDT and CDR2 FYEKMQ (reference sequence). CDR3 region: CASSPPRGTANQPQHF. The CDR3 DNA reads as TGTGCCAGCAGCCCCCCCAGGGGGACAGCTAATCAGCCCCAGCATTTT.

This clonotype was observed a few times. CDR3 amino acids: CASSMGGGTEAFF. The CDR3, as DNA: TGTGCCAGTAGTATGGGTGGAGGGACTGAAGCTTTCTTT. The rearrangement links TRBV19 to TRBJ1-1, with D unclear. The ends were cut back, 3 bases at V and 5 bases at J, with 10 bases in the middle. CDR3 length: 13 amino acids. Germline values: CDR1 LNHDA, CDR2 SQIVND (reference sequence).

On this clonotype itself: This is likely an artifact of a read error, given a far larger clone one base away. CDR3 sequence reads: CASSEMGNEQYF. Here the CDR3 DNA reads TGTGCCAGCAGTGAGATGGGAAATGAGCAGTACTTC. The chain has TRBV13 and TRBJ2-7; D unclear. From germline, CDR1 is PRHDT and CDR2 FYEKMQ (reference sequence). The CDR3 consists of 12 residues. V lost 6 bases to trimming and J lost 7 bases, with 13 bases between them. Using reference TRBV13 and TRBJ2-7 for the parts outside the CDR3, the full variable domain is AAGVIQSPRHLIKEKRETATLKCYPIPRHDTVYWYQQGPGQDPQFLISFYEKMQSDKGSIPDRFSAQQFSDYHSELNMSSLELGDSALYFCASSEMGNEQYFGPGTRLTVT.

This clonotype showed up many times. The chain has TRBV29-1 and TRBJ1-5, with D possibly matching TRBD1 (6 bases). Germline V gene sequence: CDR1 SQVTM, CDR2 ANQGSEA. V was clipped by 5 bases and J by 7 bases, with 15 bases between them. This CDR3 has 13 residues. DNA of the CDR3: TGCAGCGTTTCGGGGGGCGTAGGGCAGCCCCAGCATTTT. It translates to CSVSGGVGQPQHF.

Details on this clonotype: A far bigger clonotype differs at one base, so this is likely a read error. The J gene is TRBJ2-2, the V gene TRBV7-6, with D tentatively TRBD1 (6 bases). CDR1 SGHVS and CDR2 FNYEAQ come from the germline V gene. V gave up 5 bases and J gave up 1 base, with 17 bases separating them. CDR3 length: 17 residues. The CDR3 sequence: CASSLRMAGVNTGELFF. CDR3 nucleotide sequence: TGTGCCAGCAGCCTCCGTATGGCAGGGGTGAACACCGGGGAGCTGTTTTTT.

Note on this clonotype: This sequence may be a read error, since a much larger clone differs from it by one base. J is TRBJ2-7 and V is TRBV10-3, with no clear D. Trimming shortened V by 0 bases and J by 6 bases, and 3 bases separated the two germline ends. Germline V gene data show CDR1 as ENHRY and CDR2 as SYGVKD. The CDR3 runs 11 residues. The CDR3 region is CAISESSEQYF. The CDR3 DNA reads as TGTGCCATCAGTGAGTCGAGCGAGCAGTACTTC.

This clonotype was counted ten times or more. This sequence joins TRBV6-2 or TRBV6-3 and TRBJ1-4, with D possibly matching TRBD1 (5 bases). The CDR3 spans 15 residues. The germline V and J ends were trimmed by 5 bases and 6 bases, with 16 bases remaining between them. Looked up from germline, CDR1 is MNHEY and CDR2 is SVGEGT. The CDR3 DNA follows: TGTGCCAGCAGTGATCAACAGGAGATTGATGAAAAACTGTTTTTT. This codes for CASSDQQEIDEKLFF.

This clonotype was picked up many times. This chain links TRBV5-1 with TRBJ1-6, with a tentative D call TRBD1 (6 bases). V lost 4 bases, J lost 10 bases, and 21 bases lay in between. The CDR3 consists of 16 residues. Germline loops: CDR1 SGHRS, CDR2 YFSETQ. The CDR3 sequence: CASSPLNAGEGSPLHF. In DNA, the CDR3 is TGCGCCAGCAGCCCCTTGAATGCAGGGGAGGGCTCACCCCTCCACTTT. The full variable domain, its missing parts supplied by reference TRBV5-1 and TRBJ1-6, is KAGVTQTPRYLIKTRGQQVTLSCSPISGHRSVSWYQQTPGQGLQFLFEYFSETQRNKGNFPGRFSGRQFSNSRSEMNVSTLELGDSALYLCASSPLNAGEGSPLHFGNGTRLTVT.